This TCR beta chain is from a study of cytomegalovirus exposure and HLA in healthy donors. Study findings and constraints: Most TCRs appeared rarely, but some public TCRs recurred in many donors.

PCR involved 60 Vbeta and 13 Jbeta primers. Here immunoSEQ multiplex PCR was the method, and the copy in TCRdb shows in-frame clones only, minus some. Here the sample spans 150,000 or so clones, 60% to 80% being singletons. V was pared by 3 bases and J by 9 bases, with 6 bases between. CDR3 length: 12 amino acids. CDR1 is MGHDK and CDR2 is SYGVNS in the germline V gene. As for this clone: Its specificity is not known.

The sequence derives from a man in his forties or fifties in good health and CMV-seronegative. The chain has TRBV25-1 and TRBJ1-6; a possible D gene is TRBD1 (5 bases). The sequenced sample was PBMCs. The CDR3 DNA reads TGTGCCAGCAGTGAGCAGGGTTCACCCCTCCACTTT. It encodes CASSEQGSPLHF.